The present entry profiles one T cell receptor (beta chain) with its context. Its antigen is currently unknown. Every sample gave at least 6 micrograms of total RNA when it was extracted. Using a J-beta primer mix together with a sample-barcoded 5' primer, a second PCR was run for roughly 7 to 12 cycles. Carrying 12 random nucleotides, a template-switch adaptor labeled each individual cDNA molecule. TCRdb itself ran the 5' RACE reads through MiXCR, one entry per CDR3 protein. The data show 700,000 to 900,000 distinct CDR3 sequences, around half seen once. This specimen comes from a study of blood T cells in healthy people across ages. Across the study: Template switching retrieved approximately one barcoded beta molecule for each two T cells. Study results and caveats: Long-lived donors had more naive CD4+ cells and higher diversity than aged donors.

The CDR3 spans 14 residues. Trimming left V 4 bases short and J 1 base short, with 8 bases between. Germline V CDR1 and CDR2: KGHSH, LQKENI. Sequenced: blood. The chain employs TRBV18 and TRBJ2-1; possibly TRBD1 for D (6 bases). This TCR derives from a man aged 80 or over in good health. The CDR3 reads CASSRTASYNEQFF. The CDR3, as DNA: TGTGCCAGCTCACGGACAGCGTCCTACAATGAGCAGTTCTTC.